This T cell receptor (beta chain) is drawn from a study of blood T cell repertoires in COVID-19. About the research overall: In each case, the material was cDNA or gDNA derived from T cells, B-cell-depleted T cells, or PBMCs.

The participants were between about 18 and 90 years old and came from about two dozen US areas. Per the original data handling: Quantification of nucleated cells was approximated via reference gene primer amplification. Produced via immunoSEQ multiplex PCR; TCRdb's table is partial and in-frame only. V and J calls and clone size are those listed in that table; D and trimming were worked out from the DNA. The data contain over 250,000 clones, 88% of them singletons. This CDR3 is 13 amino acids long. The V and J ends lost 5 bases and 5 bases respectively, with 8 bases between them. Germline assignment: CDR1 SGDLS and CDR2 YYNGEE.

This chain connects TRBV9 to TRBJ1-6, with D maybe TRBD1 (6 bases). This receptor was obtained from a woman aged 55 to 70 in a cohort exposed to, infected with or recovered from COVID-19 (not recorded which). The specimen sequenced was PBMCs or T cells enriched from blood (not recorded which). CDR3 nucleotide sequence: TGTGCCAGCAGGGCAGGGGATAATTCACCCCTCCACTTT. This translates into CASRAGDNSPLHF.